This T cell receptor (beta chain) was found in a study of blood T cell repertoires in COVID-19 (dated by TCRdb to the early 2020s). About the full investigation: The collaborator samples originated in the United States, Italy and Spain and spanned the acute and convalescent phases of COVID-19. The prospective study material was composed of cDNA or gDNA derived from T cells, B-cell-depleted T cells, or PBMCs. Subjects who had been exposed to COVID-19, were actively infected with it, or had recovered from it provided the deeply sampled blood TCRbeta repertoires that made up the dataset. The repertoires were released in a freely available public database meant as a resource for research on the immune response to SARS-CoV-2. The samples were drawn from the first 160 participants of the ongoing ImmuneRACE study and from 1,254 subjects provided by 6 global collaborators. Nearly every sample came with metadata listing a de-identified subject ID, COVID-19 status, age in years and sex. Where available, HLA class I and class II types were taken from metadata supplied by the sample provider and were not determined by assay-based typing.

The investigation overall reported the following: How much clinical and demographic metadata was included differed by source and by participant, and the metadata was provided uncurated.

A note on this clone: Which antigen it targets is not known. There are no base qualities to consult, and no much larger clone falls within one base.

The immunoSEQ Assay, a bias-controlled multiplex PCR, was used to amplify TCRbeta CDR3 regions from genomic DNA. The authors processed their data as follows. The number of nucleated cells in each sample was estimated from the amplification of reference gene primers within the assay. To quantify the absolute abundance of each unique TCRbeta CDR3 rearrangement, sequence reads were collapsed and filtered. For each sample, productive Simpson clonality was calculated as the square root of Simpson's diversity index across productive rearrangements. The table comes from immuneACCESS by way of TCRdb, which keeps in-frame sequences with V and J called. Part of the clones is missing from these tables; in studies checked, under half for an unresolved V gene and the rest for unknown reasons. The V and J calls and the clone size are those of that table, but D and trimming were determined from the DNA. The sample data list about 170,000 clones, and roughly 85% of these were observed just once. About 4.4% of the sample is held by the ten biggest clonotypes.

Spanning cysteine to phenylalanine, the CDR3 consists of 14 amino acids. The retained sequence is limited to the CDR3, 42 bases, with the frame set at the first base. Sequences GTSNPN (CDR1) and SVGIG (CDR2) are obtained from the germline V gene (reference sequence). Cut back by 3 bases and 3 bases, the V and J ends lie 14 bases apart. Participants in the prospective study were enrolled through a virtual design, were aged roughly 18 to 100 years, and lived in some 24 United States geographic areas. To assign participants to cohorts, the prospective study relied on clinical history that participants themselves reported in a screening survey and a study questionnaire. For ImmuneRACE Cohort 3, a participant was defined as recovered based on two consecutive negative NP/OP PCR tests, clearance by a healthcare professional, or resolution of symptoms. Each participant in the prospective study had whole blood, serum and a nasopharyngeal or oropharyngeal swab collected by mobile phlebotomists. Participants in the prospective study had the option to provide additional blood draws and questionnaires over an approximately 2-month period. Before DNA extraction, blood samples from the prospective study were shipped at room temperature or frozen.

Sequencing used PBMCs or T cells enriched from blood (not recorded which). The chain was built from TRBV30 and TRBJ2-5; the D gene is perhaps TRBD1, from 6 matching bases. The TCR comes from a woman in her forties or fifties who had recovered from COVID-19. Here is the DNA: TGTGCCTGGAGCGCTACAGGGCTGAAAGAGACCCAGTACTTC. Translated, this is CAWSATGLKETQYF.